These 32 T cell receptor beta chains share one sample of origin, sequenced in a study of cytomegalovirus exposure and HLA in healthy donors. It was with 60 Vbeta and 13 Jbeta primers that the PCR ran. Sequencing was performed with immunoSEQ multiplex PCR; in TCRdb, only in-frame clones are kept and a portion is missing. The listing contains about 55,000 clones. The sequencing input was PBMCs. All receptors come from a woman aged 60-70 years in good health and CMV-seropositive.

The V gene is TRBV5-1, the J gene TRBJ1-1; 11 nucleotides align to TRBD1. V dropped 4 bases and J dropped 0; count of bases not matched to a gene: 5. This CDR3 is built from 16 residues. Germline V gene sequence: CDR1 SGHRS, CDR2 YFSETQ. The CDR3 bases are TGCGCCAGCAGCCAGAGGACAGGGGGCATGAACACTGAAGCTTTCTTT. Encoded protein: CASSQRTGGMNTEAFF.

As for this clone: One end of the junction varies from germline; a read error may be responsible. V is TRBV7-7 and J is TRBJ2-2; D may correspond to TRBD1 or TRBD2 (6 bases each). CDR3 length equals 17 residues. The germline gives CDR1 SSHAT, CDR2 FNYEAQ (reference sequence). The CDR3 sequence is CASSLGGTGANTGELFF. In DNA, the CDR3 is TGTGCTAGCAGCTTAGGGGGGACGGGGGCGAACACCGGGGAGCTGTTTTTT.

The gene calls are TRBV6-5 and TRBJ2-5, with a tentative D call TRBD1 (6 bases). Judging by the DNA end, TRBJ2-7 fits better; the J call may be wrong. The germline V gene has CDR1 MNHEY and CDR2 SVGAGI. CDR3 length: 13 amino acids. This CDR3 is CASSPTGSHEQYF. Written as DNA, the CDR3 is TGTGCCAGCAGCCCGACAGGCTCGCACGAGCAGTACTTC.

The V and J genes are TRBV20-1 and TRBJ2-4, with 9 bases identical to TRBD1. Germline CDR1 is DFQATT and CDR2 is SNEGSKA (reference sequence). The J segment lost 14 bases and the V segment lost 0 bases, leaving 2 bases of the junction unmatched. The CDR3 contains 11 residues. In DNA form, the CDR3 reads TGCAGTGCTAGAGATCGGGACAGGGAGTACTTC. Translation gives CSARDRDREYF.

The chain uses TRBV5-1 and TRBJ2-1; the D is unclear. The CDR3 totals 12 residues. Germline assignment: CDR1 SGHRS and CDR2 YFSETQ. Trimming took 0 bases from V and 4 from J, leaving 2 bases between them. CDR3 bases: TGCGCCAGCAGCTTGGCTTACAATGAGCAGTTCTTC. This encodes CASSLAYNEQFF.

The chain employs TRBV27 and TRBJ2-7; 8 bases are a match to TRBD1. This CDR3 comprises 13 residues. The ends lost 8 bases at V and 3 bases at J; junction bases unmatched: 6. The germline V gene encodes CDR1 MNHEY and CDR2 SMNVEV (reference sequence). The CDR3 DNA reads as TGTGCCAGCGAGTCGGGACAGGACTACGAGCAGTACTTC. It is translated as CASESGQDYEQYF.

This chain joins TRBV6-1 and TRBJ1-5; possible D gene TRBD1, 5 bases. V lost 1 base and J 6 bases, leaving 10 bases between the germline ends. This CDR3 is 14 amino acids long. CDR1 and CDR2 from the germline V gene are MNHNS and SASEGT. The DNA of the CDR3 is TGTGCCAGCAGTGAAGTGGGGGGAGGTCAGCCCCAGCATTTT. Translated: CASSEVGGGQPQHF.

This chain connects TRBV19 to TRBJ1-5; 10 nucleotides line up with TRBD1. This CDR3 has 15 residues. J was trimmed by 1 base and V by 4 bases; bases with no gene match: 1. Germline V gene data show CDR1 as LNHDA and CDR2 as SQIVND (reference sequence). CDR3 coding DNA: TGTGCCAGTAGTAAGACAGGGGGCAGCAATCAGCCCCAGCATTTT. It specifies CASSKTGGSNQPQHF. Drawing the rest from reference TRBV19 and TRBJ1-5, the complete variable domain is DGGITQSPKYLFRKEGQNVTLSCEQNLNHDAMYWYRQDPGQGLRLIYYSQIVNDFQKGDIAEGYSVSREKKESFPLTVTSAQKNPTAFYLCASSKTGGSNQPQHFGDGTRLSIL.

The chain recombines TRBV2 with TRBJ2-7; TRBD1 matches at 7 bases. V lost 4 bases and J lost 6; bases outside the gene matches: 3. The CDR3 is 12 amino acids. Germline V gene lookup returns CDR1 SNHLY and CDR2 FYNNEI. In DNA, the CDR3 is TGTGCCAGCAGTGGAGACAGGGTCGAGCAGTACTTC. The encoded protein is CASSGDRVEQYF.

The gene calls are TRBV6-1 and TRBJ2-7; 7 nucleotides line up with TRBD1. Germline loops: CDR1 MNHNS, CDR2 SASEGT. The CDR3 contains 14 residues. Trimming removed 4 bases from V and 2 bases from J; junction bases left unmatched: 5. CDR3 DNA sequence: TGTGCCAGCAGTGCTGGACAGGCCACCTACGAGCAGTACTTC. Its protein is CASSAGQATYEQYF.

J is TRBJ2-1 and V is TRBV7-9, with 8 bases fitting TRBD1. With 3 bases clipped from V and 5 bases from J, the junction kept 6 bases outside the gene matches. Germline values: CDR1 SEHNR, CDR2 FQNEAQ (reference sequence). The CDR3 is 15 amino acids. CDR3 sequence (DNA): TGTGCCAGCAGCTTGCAGGGGGCCAGGAACAATGAGCAGTTCTTC. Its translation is CASSLQGARNNEQFF.

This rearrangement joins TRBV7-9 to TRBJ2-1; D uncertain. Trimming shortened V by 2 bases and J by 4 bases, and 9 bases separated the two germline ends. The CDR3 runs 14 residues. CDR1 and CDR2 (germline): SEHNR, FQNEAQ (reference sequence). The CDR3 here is CASSLSGGYNEQFF. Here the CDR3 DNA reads TGTGCCAGCAGCTTAAGTGGCGGTTACAATGAGCAGTTCTTC.

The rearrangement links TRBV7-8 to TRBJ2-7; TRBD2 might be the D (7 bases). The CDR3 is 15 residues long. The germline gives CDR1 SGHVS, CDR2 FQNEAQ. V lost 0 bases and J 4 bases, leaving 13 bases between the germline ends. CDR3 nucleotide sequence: TGTGCCAGCAGCTTAGCGGGGGGGCGTCGGTACGAGCAGTACTTC. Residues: CASSLAGGRRYEQYF.

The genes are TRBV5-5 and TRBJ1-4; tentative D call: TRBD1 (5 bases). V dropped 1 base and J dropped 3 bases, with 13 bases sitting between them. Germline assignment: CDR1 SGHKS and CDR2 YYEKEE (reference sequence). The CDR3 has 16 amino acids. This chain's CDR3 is CASSLLYQGSNEKLFF. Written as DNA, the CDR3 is TGTGCCAGCAGCTTGCTATATCAGGGATCTAATGAAAAACTGTTTTTT.

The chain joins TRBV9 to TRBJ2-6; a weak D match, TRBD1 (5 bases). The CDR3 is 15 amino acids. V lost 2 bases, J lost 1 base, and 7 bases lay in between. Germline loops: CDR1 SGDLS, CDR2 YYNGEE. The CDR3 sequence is CASSVQGSGANVLTF. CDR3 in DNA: TGTGCCAGCAGCGTTCAGGGATCTGGGGCCAACGTCCTGACTTTC.

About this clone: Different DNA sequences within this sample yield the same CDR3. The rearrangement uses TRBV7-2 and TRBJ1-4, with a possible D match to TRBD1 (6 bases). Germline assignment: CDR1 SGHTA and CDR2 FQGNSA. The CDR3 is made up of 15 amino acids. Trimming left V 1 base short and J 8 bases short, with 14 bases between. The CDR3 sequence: CASSLEAGGNEKLFF. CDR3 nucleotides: TGTGCCAGCAGCTTAGAGGCGGGGGGCAACGAAAAACTGTTTTTT.

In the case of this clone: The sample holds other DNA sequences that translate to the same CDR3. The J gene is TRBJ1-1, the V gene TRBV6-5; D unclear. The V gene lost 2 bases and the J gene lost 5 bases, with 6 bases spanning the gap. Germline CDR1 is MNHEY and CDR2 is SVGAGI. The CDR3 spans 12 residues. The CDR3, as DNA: TGTGCCAGCAGTTACGGCGGAACTGAAGCTTTCTTT. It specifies CASSYGGTEAFF.

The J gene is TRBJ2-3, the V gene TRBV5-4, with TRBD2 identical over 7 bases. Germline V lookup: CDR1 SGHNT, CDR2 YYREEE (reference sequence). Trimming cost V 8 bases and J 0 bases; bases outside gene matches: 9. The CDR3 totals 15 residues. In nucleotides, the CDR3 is TGTGCCAGTAAGGTGGGACTAACAAGCACAGATACGCAGTATTTT. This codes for CASKVGLTSTDTQYF.

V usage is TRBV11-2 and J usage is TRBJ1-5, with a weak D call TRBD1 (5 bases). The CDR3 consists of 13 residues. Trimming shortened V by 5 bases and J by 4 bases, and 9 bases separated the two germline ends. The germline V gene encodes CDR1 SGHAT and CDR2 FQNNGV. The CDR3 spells CASSTRQNQPQHF. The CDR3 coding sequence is TGTGCCAGCAGCACCAGACAGAATCAGCCCCAGCATTTT.

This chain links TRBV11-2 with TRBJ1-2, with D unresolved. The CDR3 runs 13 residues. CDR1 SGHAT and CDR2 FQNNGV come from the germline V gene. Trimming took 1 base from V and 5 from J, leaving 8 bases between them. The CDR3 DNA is TGTGCCAGCAGCTTAGCGACGACTTATGGCTACACCTTC. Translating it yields CASSLATTYGYTF.

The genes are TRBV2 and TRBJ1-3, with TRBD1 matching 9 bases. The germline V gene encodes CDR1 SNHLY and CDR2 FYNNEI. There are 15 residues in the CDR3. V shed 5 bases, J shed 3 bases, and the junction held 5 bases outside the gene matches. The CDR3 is CASSPGQGGGNTIYF. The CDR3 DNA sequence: TGTGCCAGCAGTCCGGGACAGGGAGGTGGAAACACCATATATTTT. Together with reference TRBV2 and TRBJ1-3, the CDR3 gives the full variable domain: EPEVTQTPSHQVTQMGQEVILRCVPISNHLYFYWYRQILGQKVEFLVSFYNNEISEKSEIFDDQFSVERPDGSNFTLKIRSTKLEDSAMYFCASSPGQGGGNTIYFGEGSWLTVV.

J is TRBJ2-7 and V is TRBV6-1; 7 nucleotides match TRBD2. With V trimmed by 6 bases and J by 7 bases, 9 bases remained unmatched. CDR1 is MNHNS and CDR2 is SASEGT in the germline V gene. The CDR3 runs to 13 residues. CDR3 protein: CASRGGTVGEQYF. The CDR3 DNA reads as TGTGCCAGCAGGGGGGGGACCGTAGGGGAGCAGTACTTC.

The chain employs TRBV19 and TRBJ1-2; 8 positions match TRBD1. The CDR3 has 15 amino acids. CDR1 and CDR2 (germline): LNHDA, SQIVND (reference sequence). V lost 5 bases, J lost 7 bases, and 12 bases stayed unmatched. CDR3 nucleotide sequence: TGTGCCAGTAGTGATCTGGGGCAGGGGGCGCTTGGCTACACCTTC. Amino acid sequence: CASSDLGQGALGYTF.

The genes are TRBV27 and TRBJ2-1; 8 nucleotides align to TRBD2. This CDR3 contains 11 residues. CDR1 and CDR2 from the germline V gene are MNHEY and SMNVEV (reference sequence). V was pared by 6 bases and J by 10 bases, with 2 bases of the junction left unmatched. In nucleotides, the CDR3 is TGTGCCAGCAGCGAGCGGGGGGAGCAGTTCTTC. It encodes CASSERGEQFF.

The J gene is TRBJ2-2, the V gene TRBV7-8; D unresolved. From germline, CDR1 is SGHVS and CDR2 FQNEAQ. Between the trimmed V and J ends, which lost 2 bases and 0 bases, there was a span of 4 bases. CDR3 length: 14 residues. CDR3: CASSLRANTGELFF. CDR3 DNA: TGTGCCAGCAGCTTACGCGCGAACACCGGGGAGCTGTTTTTT.

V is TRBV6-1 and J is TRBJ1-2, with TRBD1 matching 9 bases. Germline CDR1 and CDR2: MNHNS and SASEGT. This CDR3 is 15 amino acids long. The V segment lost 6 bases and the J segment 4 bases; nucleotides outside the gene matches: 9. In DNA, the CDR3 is TGTGCCAGCAGCCCTCAACAGGGGGCAGGCTATGGCTACACCTTC. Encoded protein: CASSPQQGAGYGYTF.

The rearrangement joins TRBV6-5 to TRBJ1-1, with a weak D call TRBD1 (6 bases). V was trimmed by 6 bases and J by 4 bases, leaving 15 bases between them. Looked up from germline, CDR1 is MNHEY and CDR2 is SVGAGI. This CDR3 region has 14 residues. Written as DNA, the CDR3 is TGTGCCAGCAGCCAACTGACAGGACCCACTGAAGCTTTCTTT. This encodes CASSQLTGPTEAFF.

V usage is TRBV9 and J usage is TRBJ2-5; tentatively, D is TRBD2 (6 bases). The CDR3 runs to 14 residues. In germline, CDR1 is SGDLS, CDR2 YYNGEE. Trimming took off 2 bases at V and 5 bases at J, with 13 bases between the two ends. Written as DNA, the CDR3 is TGTGCCAGCAGCGTGGCGGGGAGACCTGAGACCCAGTACTTC. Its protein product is CASSVAGRPETQYF.

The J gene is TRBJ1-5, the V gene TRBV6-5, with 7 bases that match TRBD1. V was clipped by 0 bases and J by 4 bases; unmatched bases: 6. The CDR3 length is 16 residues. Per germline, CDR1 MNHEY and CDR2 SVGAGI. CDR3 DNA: TGTGCCAGCAGTTACTCATGGCAGGGGGGTAATCAGCCCCAGCATTTT. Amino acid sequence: CASSYSWQGGNQPQHF.

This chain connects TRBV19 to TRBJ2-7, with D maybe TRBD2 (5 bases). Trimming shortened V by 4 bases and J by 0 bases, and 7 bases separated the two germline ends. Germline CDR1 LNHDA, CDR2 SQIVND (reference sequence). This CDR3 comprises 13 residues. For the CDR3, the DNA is TGTGCCAGTAGTAACCGGGGCTCCTACGAGCAGTACTTC. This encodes CASSNRGSYEQYF.

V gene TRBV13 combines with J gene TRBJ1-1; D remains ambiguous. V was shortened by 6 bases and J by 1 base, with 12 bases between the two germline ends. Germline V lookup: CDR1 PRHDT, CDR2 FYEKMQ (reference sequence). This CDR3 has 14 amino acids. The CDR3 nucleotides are TGTGCCAGCAGTTCCCTCCGGGGGAACACTGAAGCTTTCTTT. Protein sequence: CASSSLRGNTEAFF.

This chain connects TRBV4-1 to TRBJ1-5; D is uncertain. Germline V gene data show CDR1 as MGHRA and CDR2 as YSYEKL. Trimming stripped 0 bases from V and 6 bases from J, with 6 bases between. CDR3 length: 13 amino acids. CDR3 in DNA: TGCGCCAGCAGCCAAGACGAGAGTCAGCCCCAGCATTTT. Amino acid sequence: CASSQDESQPQHF.